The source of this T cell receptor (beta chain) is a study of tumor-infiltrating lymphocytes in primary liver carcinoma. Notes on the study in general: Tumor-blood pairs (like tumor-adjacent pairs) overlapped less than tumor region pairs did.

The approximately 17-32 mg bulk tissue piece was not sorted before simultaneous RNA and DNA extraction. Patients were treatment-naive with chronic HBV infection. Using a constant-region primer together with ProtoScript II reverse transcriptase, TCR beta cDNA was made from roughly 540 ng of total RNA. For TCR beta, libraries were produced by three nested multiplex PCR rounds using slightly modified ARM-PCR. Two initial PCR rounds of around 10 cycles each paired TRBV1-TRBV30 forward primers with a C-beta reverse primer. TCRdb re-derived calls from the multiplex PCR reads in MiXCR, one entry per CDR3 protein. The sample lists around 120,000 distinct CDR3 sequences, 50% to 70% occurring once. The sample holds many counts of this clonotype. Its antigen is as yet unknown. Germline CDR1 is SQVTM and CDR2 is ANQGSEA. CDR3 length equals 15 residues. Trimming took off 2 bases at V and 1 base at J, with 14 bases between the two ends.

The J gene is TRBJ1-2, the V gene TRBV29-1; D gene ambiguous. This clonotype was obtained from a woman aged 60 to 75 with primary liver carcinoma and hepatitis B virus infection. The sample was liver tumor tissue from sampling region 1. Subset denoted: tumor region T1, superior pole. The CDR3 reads CSVESGYLFNYGYTF. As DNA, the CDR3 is TGCAGCGTTGAATCTGGTTACCTTTTTAACTATGGCTACACCTTC.